This TCR beta chain originates from a study of blood T cells in healthy people across ages. This clonotype has more than one count but fewer than ten. Germline V gives CDR1 SGHVS, CDR2 FNYEAQ. CDR3 length: 17 amino acids. Trimming took 3 bases from V and 3 from J, leaving 21 bases between them. The authors ran a second PCR of roughly 6 to 12 cycles using a sample-barcoded 5' primer and a J-beta primer mix. A 12-random-nucleotide template-switch adaptor tagged each cDNA molecule. MiXCR was run by TCRdb on the 5' RACE reads, yielding one entry per CDR3 protein. The sample has about 1.7 million distinct CDR3 sequences; 28% are singletons.

The sequence derives from a woman aged 25 to 39 in good health. This chain uses TRBV7-6 with TRBJ2-7; D remains ambiguous. Sequences were obtained from blood. CDR3 DNA sequence: TGTGCCAGCAGCTTGGGCGTCGGCTTTAGTGGGCTCTACGAGCAGTACTTC. It encodes CASSLGVGFSGLYEQYF.